The rows below give T cell receptor beta chains drawn from one sample of a study of tumor-infiltrating lymphocytes in primary liver carcinoma. From the multiplex PCR reads, TCRdb called clonotypes with MiXCR, one entry per CDR3 protein. The repertoire holds 100,000 to 150,000 distinct CDR3 sequences, with approximately 70% as singletons. Sequencing was performed on liver tumor tissue from sampling region 1. The source is a woman in her sixties or seventies with primary liver carcinoma and hepatitis B virus infection. Each CDR3 is given with its conserved first and last residue. The D gene is left open where the match is weak. Some rows mark clone size as missing; the rest say once, few, many or name a class of expanded clone.

cdr3_length	d_call	clone_size	v_call	j_call	cdr3_nt	cdr3_aa
15	TRBD2	few	TRBV11-1	TRBJ2-2	TGTGCCAGCAGCTCGGGACTAGCAGGGCTCGGGGAGCTGTTTTTT	CASSSGLAGLGELFF
15	TRBD2	.	TRBV28	TRBJ2-2	TGTGCCAGCAGCCTTCCGGGACTAGCCGGCGGGGAACTGTTTTTT	CASSLPGLAGGELFF
16	.	few	TRBV4-1	TRBJ2-7	TGCGCCAGCAGCCAAGAAGCCCGGGCAGGGGCCTACGAGCAGTACTTC	CASSQEARAGAYEQYF
13	.	.	TRBV5-4	TRBJ2-7	TGTGCCAGCAGCTATGGACGGACTTACAAGCAGTACTTC	CASSYGRTYKQYF
17	TRBD2	.	TRBV4-1	TRBJ2-1	TGCGCCAGCAGCCATAGACTAGCGGGGAGCTCCTACAATGGGCGGTTCTTC	CASSHRLAGSSYNGRFF
14	.	.	TRBV18	TRBJ2-1	TGTGCCAGCTCACCACAGAGCTCTCGCAATGAGCAGTTCTTC	CASSPQSSRNEQFF
15	TRBD2	once	TRBV11-2	TRBJ2-7	TGTGCCAGCAGCCAAGGGACTAGCGGGAGTTTGGAGCAGTACTTC	CASSQGTSGSLEQYF
18	TRBD2	many	TRBV12-3/TRBV12-4	TRBJ2-7	TGTGCCAGCAGTTTAGGAGACAGACTAGCAGTCAGCTCCTACGAGCAGTACTTC	CASSLGDRLAVSSYEQYF
14	.	.	TRBV11-3	TRBJ2-1	TGTGGCAGCAGCCGTCAGAATGGGGTAGAGCCGCAGTTCTTC	CGSSRQNGVEPQFF
18	.	.	TRBV11-3	TRBJ2-2	TGTGCCAGCAGCTCCCCGCGGTGGGACCCGGGCACCTCCGGGGAGCTGTTTTTT	CASSSPRWDPGTSGELFF
14	.	few	TRBV6-1	TRBJ2-2	TGTGCCAGCAAACGGACAGAAACGACCGGGGAGCTGTTTTTT	CASKRTETTGELFF
18	TRBD2	many	TRBV10-2	TRBJ2-1	TGCGCCAGCAGGCGAGGGACTAGCGGGACTGTGTCCTACAATGAGCAGTTCTTC	CASRRGTSGTVSYNEQFF
16	TRBD1	.	TRBV11-2	TRBJ2-1	TGTGCCAGCAGCTTACAGGGGGTCCTGGCCTACAATGAGCAGTTCTTC	CASSLQGVLAYNEQFF
14	.	few	TRBV12-3/TRBV12-4	TRBJ1-3	TGTGCCAGCAGTTTATACACCTCTGGAAACACCATATATTTT	CASSLYTSGNTIYF
16	.	.	TRBV7-9	TRBJ2-7	TGTGCCAGCAGCCATTTCAGGGGTGTGGGTTACTACGAGCAGTACTTC	CASSHFRGVGYYEQYF
17	.	medium-sized	TRBV11-2	TRBJ2-3	TGTGCCAGCAGCTTAGACTCTACAGGGACTAGCACAGATACGCAGTATTTT	CASSLDSTGTSTDTQYF
14	TRBD1	.	TRBV5-1	TRBJ2-2	TGCACCAGCAGCGTGACAGGGCGACTCGGGGAGCTGTTTTTT	CTSSVTGRLGELFF
12	.	.	TRBV6-6	TRBJ2-3	TGTACCAGCAGTTCAGGGCCGGAGACGCAGTATTTT	CTSSSGPETQYF
13	.	.	TRBV7-9	TRBJ2-5	TGTGCCAGCAGCTCAAGAGTTTCAGAGACCCAGTACTTC	CASSSRVSETQYF